This T cell receptor beta chain emerged from a study of blood T cell dynamics during melanoma immunotherapy. This clone was detected once. Its antigen remains unidentified. Study conclusions and caveats: At W3, later disease-control patients showed bifurcated PBMC repertoire changes, unlike progressors.

The CDR3 contains 15 residues. Germline CDR1 reads SNHLY; CDR2 reads FYNNEI. V shed 2 bases, J shed 5 bases, and the junction held 4 bases outside the gene matches. Profiling relied on immunoSEQ multiplex PCR, and the TCRdb table lists in-frame clones only, not all of them. The top ten clones hold approximately 7.3% of a sample with 17,000 or so clones, approximately 80% of them seen once. As to time point: pre-treatment baseline. Samples come from before therapy and from week 3 after the first blockade cycle. The chain has TRBV2 and TRBJ2-5; 11 bases are a match to TRBD2. This TCR derives from a human donor with melanoma. Sequences were derived from blood, sampled from a patient treated with checkpoint blockade. As DNA, the CDR3 is TGTGCCAGCAGTGAAAGTAGCGGGAGGGCGGAGACCCAGTACTTC. Its protein is CASSESSGRAETQYF.